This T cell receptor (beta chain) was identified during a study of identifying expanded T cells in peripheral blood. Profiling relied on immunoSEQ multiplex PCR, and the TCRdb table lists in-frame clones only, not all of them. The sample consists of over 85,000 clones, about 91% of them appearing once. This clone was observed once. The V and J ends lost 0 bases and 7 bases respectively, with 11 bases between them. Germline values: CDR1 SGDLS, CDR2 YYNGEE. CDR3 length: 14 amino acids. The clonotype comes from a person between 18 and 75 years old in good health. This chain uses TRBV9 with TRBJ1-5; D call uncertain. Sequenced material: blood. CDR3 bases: TGTGCCAGCAGCGTAGAGTCCCTAGGGCAGCCCCAGCATTTT. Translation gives CASSVESLGQPQHF.